This entry lists 30 T cell receptor beta chains sequenced from one sample in a study of graft-versus-host responses after intestinal transplantation. Data came from immunoSEQ multiplex PCR; TCRdb stores just in-frame clones and leaves some out. The sample has roughly 89,000 clones, more than 85% seen once; the top ten hold around 0.15%. For these receptors, no antigen is known. The specimen comprised unstimulated CD4+ T cells sorted from spleen or lymph node cells, sampled before intestinal transplant. The receptors stem from a human donor who received an intestinal transplant.

The chain links TRBV4-2 to TRBJ2-7, with 7 bases identical to TRBD2. Per the germline V gene, CDR1 is LGHNA and CDR2 is YNFKEQ. The CDR3 loop spans 15 amino acids. V lost 0 bases and J lost 3; bases outside the gene matches: 5. The chain's CDR3 is CASSQDLGLDYEQYF. In DNA, the CDR3 is TGTGCCAGCAGCCAAGATTTAGGACTAGACTACGAGCAGTACTTC.

The chain joins TRBV21-1 to TRBJ1-1; the table's D call of TRBD1 was not tested on the DNA. TRBV21-1 is noted as a pseudogene. CDR3 length: 15 residues. The CDR3 region has the DNA TGTGCCAGCAGCCAGCAGGCAGAGAAGAACACTGAAGCTTTCTTT. Translation: CASSQQAEKNTEAFF.

There are a few counts of this clone. The chain carries TRBV2 and TRBJ1-6; possibly TRBD1 for D (5 bases). Trimming left V 6 bases short and J 11 bases short, with 20 bases between. Germline loops: CDR1 SNHLY, CDR2 FYNNEI. This CDR3 is 15 amino acids long. The DNA of the CDR3 is TGTGCCAGCAGCTACGGGACTCCGGGAAAGCCACCCCTCCACTTT. Its translation: CASSYGTPGKPPLHF.

This CDR3 reads CASQLRLNSYEQYF. For the CDR3, the DNA is TGTGCCAGCCAACTCAGGCTAAACTCCTACGAGCAGTACTTC. The V and J genes are TRBV6-5 and TRBJ2-7; D is undetermined. The CDR3 is 14 amino acids. V shed 8 bases and J shed 0 bases, with 14 bases lying between them. Per the germline V gene, CDR1 is MNHEY and CDR2 is SVGAGI.

The V call is TRBV2, the J call TRBJ2-5; 8 nucleotides match TRBD2. Looked up from germline, CDR1 is SNHLY and CDR2 is FYNNEI. V lost 7 bases and J lost 0; bases outside the gene matches: 4. The CDR3 has 14 amino acids. The CDR3 sequence: CASKELADQETQYF. In nucleotides, the CDR3 is TGTGCCAGCAAGGAACTAGCGGACCAAGAGACCCAGTACTTC.

This chain links TRBV4-2 with TRBJ2-5, with D tentatively TRBD2 (6 bases). The CDR3 spans 15 residues. Germline V gene data show CDR1 as LGHNA and CDR2 as YNFKEQ. V was shortened by 1 base and J by 5 bases, with 14 bases between the two germline ends. CDR3 sequence: CASSQGRLGVETQYF. The CDR3 DNA reads as TGTGCCAGCAGCCAAGGACGACTAGGAGTTGAGACCCAGTACTTC.

V gene TRBV11-2 combines with J gene TRBJ1-5; a possible D gene is TRBD1 (5 bases). V lost 3 bases and J lost 5, with 8 bases in between. This CDR3 is built from 13 residues. Germline V gene sequence: CDR1 SGHAT, CDR2 FQNNGV. The CDR3: CASSLGRDQPQHF. CDR3 coding DNA: TGTGCCAGCAGCTTGGGCAGGGATCAGCCCCAGCATTTT.

This clone has a handful of counts. This chain joins TRBV2 and TRBJ1-1, with TRBD1 matching 7 bases. CDR3 length equals 13 residues. Germline V gives CDR1 SNHLY, CDR2 FYNNEI. With 8 bases clipped from V and 5 bases from J, the junction kept 8 bases outside the gene matches. The CDR3 is CASSDRRGTEAFF. In nucleotides, the CDR3 is TGTGCCAGCTCGGACAGGCGGGGAACTGAAGCTTTCTTT.

V is TRBV19 and J is TRBJ2-1; TRBD2 aligns across 9 bases. The CDR3 totals 17 residues. V was pared by 5 bases and J by 4 bases, with 12 bases of the junction left unmatched. CDR1 is LNHDA and CDR2 is SQIVND in the germline V gene (reference sequence). CDR3 amino acids: CASSGQLAGQLYNEQFF. The CDR3 DNA is TGTGCCAGTAGTGGTCAACTAGCGGGCCAACTTTACAATGAGCAGTTCTTC.

This chain joins TRBV6-1 and TRBJ2-3; 10 bases fit TRBD1. This CDR3 comprises 14 residues. Germline CDR1 reads MNHNS; CDR2 reads SASEGT. V was pared by 8 bases and J by 6 bases, with 8 bases of the junction left unmatched. DNA for the CDR3: TGTGCCAGCCGTCCCGGGACAGGGGTTGATACGCAGTATTTT. This encodes CASRPGTGVDTQYF.

The J gene is TRBJ1-1, the V gene TRBV4-1, with D possibly matching TRBD1 (6 bases). The CDR3 loop spans 16 amino acids. CDR1 and CDR2 (germline): MGHRA, YSYEKL. V was pared by 3 bases and J by 1 base, with 15 bases between. The DNA of the CDR3 is TGCGCCAGCAGCCAGAGGTTACGACAGGCGAACACTGAAGCTTTCTTT. Protein sequence: CASSQRLRQANTEAFF.

Here the CDR3 reads CASSLTRLRTFNEQFF. The CDR3 DNA reads TGTGCCAGCAGCCTAACCAGGCTACGCACGTTTAATGAGCAGTTCTTC. This rearrangement joins TRBV9 to TRBJ2-1; D call uncertain. Germline V gene lookup returns CDR1 SGDLS and CDR2 YYNGEE. V was trimmed by 4 bases and J by 7 bases, leaving 21 bases between them. CDR3 size: 16 residues.

This clone was observed once. The chain's CDR3 is CASSFQGSQRSVVNTEAFF. The CDR3 DNA reads as TGCGCCAGCAGCTTCCAGGGTAGTCAAAGGTCGGTGGTCAACACTGAAGCTTTCTTT. J is TRBJ1-1 and V is TRBV5-1; perhaps TRBD1 as D (5 bases). The CDR3 runs to 19 residues. V dropped 2 bases and J dropped 2 bases, with 25 bases sitting between them. Germline assignment: CDR1 SGHRS and CDR2 YFSETQ.

The J gene is TRBJ1-2, the V gene TRBV25-1, with a possible D match to TRBD1 (6 bases). CDR1 and CDR2 (germline): MGHDK, SYGVNS. The CDR3 has 16 amino acids. Trimming shortened V by 5 bases and J by 7 bases, and 23 bases separated the two germline ends. CDR3 DNA sequence: TGTGCCAGCAGTTCCCACGCGGGGGGCGATTCCCTTGGCTACACCTTC. This encodes CASSSHAGGDSLGYTF.

The V gene is TRBV6-6, the J gene TRBJ2-5; TRBD1 might be the D (5 bases). CDR1 and CDR2 from the germline V gene are MNHNY and SVGAGI (reference sequence). V was trimmed by 2 bases and J by 0 bases, leaving 10 bases between them. The CDR3 is made up of 15 amino acids. CDR3 nucleotides: TGTGCCAGCAGTTACCTACAGGCCTACCAAGAGACCCAGTACTTC. Its translation: CASSYLQAYQETQYF.

The V call is TRBV12-5, the J call TRBJ2-7; D call uncertain. The CDR3 is made up of 11 amino acids. The germline CDR1 and CDR2 sequences are LGHNT and FRNRAP. The V gene lost 5 bases and the J gene lost 4 bases, with 6 bases spanning the gap. The CDR3 DNA is TGTGCTAGTGGTCCCACATACGAGCAGTACTTC. This translates into CASGPTYEQYF.

The rearrangement links TRBV6-1 to TRBJ1-2, with unresolved D. CDR1 and CDR2 from the germline V gene are MNHNS and SASEGT. V was cut by 6 bases and J by 4 bases, with 15 bases left in between. The CDR3 has 14 residues. CDR3 sequence reads: CASRVGVELYGYTF. The CDR3 nucleotides are TGTGCCAGCAGGGTCGGGGTAGAGCTCTATGGCTACACCTTC.

This clone came up a few times. One junction end does not reproduce the germline sequence, and a read error may be involved. The chain couples TRBV5-4 to TRBJ2-1; no reliable D call. The length of the CDR3 is 14 residues. Per the germline V gene, CDR1 is SGHNT and CDR2 is YYREEE (reference sequence). CDR3 loop: CASSSEKDHNERIF. DNA of the CDR3: TGTGCCAGCAGCTCGGAGAAAGACCACAATGAGAGGATCTTC.

This chain joins TRBV5-1 and TRBJ2-5; 10 bases map to TRBD1. The CDR3 totals 15 residues. The junction had 6 bases not matched to a gene; V was cut back by 3 bases and J by 4 bases. Germline CDR1 is SGHRS and CDR2 is YFSETQ. The DNA for the CDR3 is TGCGCCAGCAGCTCGGGACAGGGGACGGGAGAGACCCAGTACTTC. It codes for CASSSGQGTGETQYF.

The chain combines TRBV28 with TRBJ2-2, with TRBD1 matching over 7 bases. The CDR3 extends over 15 amino acids. CDR1 MDHEN and CDR2 SYDVKM come from the germline V gene. V was pared by 6 bases and J by 1 base, with 5 bases of the junction left unmatched. CDR3 sequence reads: CASSSGTVNTGELFF. DNA for the CDR3: TGTGCCAGCAGCTCCGGGACAGTGAACACCGGGGAGCTGTTTTTT.

The rearrangement uses TRBV5-6 and TRBJ2-3; TRBD2 matches 10 bases. The germline V gene has CDR1 SGHDT and CDR2 YYEEEE. CDR3 length: 15 amino acids. Trimming removed 8 bases from V and 5 bases from J; junction bases left unmatched: 11. In DNA, the CDR3 is TGTGCCAGTCGCTTGCTAGCGGGAGTTGGAGATACGCAGTATTTT. It codes for CASRLLAGVGDTQYF.

Concerning this clone itself: The germline gene is not matched at one end of the junction; a read error may be the cause. The chain recombines TRBV11-2 with TRBJ1-2; D perhaps matches TRBD1 (6 bases). There are 16 residues in the CDR3. The germline V gene has CDR1 SGHAT and CDR2 FQNNGV. CDR3 coding DNA: TGTGCCAGCAGTGGGGGTGGGCAGGGGACCCGCTATAGCTACACCTTC. This codes for CASSGGGQGTRYSYTF. Complete variable domain (other parts from reference TRBV11-2 and TRBJ1-2): EAGVAQSPRYKIIEKRQSVAFWCNPISGHATLYWYQQILGQGPKLLIQFQNNGVVDDSQLPKDRFSAERLKGVDSTLKIQPAKLEDSAVYLCASSGGGQGTRYSYTFGSGTRLTVV.

CDR3 DNA: TGTGCCAGCAGCCATACTATGGACAGGGAGAGTCAGCCCCAGCATTTT. Translating it yields CASSHTMDRESQPQHF. This rearrangement joins TRBV7-8 to TRBJ1-5, with 8 positions matching TRBD1. V shed 5 bases and J 6 bases; nucleotides not matched to a gene: 12. Germline assignment: CDR1 SGHVS and CDR2 FQNEAQ. This CDR3 spans 16 amino acids. The full variable domain, completed using reference TRBV7-8 and TRBJ1-5, is GAGVSQSPRYKVAKRGQDVALRCDPISGHVSLFWYQQALGQGPEFLTYFQNEAQLDKSGLPSDRFFAERPEGSVSTLKIQRTQQEDSAVYLCASSHTMDRESQPQHFGDGTRLSIL.

This chain links TRBV6-5 with TRBJ2-2, with 7 bases lining up with TRBD1. J lost 5 bases, V lost 5 bases, and 8 bases had no gene match. The germline gives CDR1 MNHEY, CDR2 SVGAGI. The CDR3 consists of 15 residues. This CDR3 reads CASSRRGGLTGELFF. CDR3 nucleotides: TGTGCCAGCAGTCGTCGAGGGGGCTTGACCGGGGAGCTGTTTTTT.

The rearrangement links TRBV5-1 to TRBJ2-1; 11 bases line up with TRBD1. The trim removed 4 bases at V and 3 bases at J, leaving 9 bases unmatched. This CDR3 has 17 residues. Per the germline V gene, CDR1 is SGHRS and CDR2 is YFSETQ. The CDR3 reads CASSESPGTGGYNEQFF. The DNA for the CDR3 is TGCGCCAGCAGCGAAAGCCCCGGGACAGGGGGCTACAATGAGCAGTTCTTC.

The chain combines TRBV7-2 with TRBJ2-7; perhaps TRBD2 as D (6 bases). V lost 4 bases, J lost 5 bases, and 21 bases lay in between. Germline-derived CDR1 and CDR2 are SGHTA and FQGNSA. The CDR3 has 16 amino acids. CDR3: CASSSPGEEKRDEQYF. In nucleotides, the CDR3 is TGTGCCAGCAGCTCCCCGGGAGAGGAGAAACGGGACGAGCAGTACTTC.

The chain links TRBV18 to TRBJ1-5; the match to TRBD1 covers 9 bases. V dropped 4 bases and J dropped 7; count of bases not matched to a gene: 2. Germline loops: CDR1 KGHSH, CDR2 LQKENI. CDR3 length equals 13 residues. In nucleotides, the CDR3 is TGTGCCAGCTCACAGGGACAGGGCCAGCCCCAGCATTTT. As protein: CASSQGQGQPQHF.

The rearrangement uses TRBV5-1 and TRBJ2-4; a weak D match, TRBD1 (5 bases). This CDR3 comprises 14 residues. Trimming stripped 0 bases from V and 1 base from J, with 5 bases between. Germline CDR1 and CDR2: SGHRS and YFSETQ. CDR3 in DNA: TGCGCCAGCAGCTTGGAGGGGGCCAAAAACATTCAGTACTTC. It translates to CASSLEGAKNIQYF.

The chain couples TRBV11-3 to TRBJ1-4; D unclear. There are 12 residues in the CDR3. From germline, CDR1 is SGHNT and CDR2 YENEEA. V lost 5 bases, J lost 8 bases, and 9 bases lay in between. CDR3 in amino acids: CASSRESEKLFF. Written as DNA, the CDR3 is TGTGCCAGCAGCCGAGAGTCGGAAAAACTGTTTTTT.

This clone appeared once. V usage is TRBV5-1 and J usage is TRBJ2-1, with 10 nucleotides matching TRBD2. Per the germline V gene, CDR1 is SGHRS and CDR2 is YFSETQ. The CDR3 is 16 amino acids. With V trimmed by 0 bases and J by 4 bases, 4 bases remained unmatched. DNA of the CDR3: TGCGCCAGCAGCTTGGGCGGGACTAGCGTTTACAATGAGCAGTTCTTC. Translating it yields CASSLGGTSVYNEQFF.